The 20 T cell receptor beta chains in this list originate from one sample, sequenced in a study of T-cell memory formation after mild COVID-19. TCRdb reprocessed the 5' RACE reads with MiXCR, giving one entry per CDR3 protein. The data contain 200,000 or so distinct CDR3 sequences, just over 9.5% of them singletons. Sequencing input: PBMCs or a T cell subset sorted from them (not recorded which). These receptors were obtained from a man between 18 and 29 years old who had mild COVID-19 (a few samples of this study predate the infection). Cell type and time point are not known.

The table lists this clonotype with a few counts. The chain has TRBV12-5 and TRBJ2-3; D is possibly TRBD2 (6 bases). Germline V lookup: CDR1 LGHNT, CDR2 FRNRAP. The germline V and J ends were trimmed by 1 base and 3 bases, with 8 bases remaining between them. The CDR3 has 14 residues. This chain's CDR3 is CASGLALATDTQYF. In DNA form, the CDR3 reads TGTGCTAGTGGTTTGGCGCTAGCGACAGATACGCAGTATTTT.

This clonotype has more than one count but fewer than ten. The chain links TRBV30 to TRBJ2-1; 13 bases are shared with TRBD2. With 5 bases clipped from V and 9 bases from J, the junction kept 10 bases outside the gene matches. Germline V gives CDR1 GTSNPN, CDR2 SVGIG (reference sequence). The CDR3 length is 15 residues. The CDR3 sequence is CAWGGLAGSRGEQFF. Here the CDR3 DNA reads TGTGCCTGGGGGGGACTAGCGGGGTCCCGGGGTGAGCAGTTCTTC.

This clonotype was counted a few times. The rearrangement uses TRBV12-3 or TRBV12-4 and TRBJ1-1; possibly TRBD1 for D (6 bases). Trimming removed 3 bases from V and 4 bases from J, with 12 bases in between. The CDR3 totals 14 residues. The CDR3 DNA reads TGTGCCAGCAGTTTGGGGGGGCTGGGCACTGAAGCTTTCTTT. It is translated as CASSLGGLGTEAFF.

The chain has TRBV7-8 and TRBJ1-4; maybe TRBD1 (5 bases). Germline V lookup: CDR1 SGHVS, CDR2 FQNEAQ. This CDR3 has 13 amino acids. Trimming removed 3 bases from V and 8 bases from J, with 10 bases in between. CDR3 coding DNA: TGTGCCAGCAGCTTTTCCGGGGCGGAAAAACTGTTTTTT. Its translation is CASSFSGAEKLFF. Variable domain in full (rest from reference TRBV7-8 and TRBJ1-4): GAGVSQSPRYKVAKRGQDVALRCDPISGHVSLFWYQQALGQGPEFLTYFQNEAQLDKSGLPSDRFFAERPEGSVSTLKIQRTQQEDSAVYLCASSFSGAEKLFFGSGTQLSVL.

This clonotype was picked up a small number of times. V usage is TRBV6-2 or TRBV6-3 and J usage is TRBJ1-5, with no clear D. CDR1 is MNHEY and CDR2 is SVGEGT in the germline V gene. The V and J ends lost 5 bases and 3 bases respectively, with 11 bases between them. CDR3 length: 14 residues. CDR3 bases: TGTGCCAGCAGTCGTTCAGAATCCAATCAGCCCCAGCATTTT. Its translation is CASSRSESNQPQHF.

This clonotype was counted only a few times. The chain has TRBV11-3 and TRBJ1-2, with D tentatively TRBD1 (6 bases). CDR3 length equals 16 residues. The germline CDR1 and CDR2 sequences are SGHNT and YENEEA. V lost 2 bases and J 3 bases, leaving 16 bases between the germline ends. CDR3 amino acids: CASSLLYRGLHYGYTF. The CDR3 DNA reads TGTGCCAGCAGCTTACTATATCGGGGGCTTCACTATGGCTACACCTTC.

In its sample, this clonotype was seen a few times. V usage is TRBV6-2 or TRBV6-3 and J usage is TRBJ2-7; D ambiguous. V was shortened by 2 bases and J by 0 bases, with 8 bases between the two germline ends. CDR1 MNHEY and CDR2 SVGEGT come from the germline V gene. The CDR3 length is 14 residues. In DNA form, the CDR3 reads TGTGCCAGCAGTTACGGACGAGGCTCCTACGAGCAGTACGTC. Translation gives CASSYGRGSYEQYV.

The CDR3 nucleotides are TGTGCCAGCAGCGTAGGGACTAGCCCAGATACGCAGTATTTT. The encoded protein is CASSVGTSPDTQYF. The chain employs TRBV9 and TRBJ2-3; 8 bases agree with TRBD2. V shed 0 bases and J 4 bases; nucleotides not matched to a gene: 1. This CDR3 is built from 14 residues. Germline CDR1 and CDR2: SGDLS and YYNGEE.

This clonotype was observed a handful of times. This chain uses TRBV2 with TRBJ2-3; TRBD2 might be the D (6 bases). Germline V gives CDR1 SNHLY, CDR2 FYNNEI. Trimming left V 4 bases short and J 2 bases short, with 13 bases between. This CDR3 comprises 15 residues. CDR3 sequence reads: CASSGGAGNTDTQYF. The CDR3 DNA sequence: TGTGCCAGCAGTGGTGGCGCGGGGAACACAGATACGCAGTATTTT.

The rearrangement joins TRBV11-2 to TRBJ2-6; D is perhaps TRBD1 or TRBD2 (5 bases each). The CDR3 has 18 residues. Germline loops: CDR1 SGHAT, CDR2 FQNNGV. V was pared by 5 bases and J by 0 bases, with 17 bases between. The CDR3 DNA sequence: TGTGCCAGCAGCATACTCCGGGACCCAGGCTCTGGGGCCAACGTCCTGACTTTC. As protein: CASSILRDPGSGANVLTF.

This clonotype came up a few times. CDR3 amino acids: CASSQPAGGFRETQYF. The CDR3 DNA follows: TGTGCCAGCAGCCAACCCGCGGGGGGCTTCAGGGAGACCCAGTACTTC. This sequence joins TRBV11-2 and TRBJ2-5; the match to TRBD2 covers 8 bases. CDR3 length: 16 residues. After removal of 5 bases from V and 5 bases from J, the junction contained 13 bases not matched to a gene. Per the germline V gene, CDR1 is SGHAT and CDR2 is FQNNGV.

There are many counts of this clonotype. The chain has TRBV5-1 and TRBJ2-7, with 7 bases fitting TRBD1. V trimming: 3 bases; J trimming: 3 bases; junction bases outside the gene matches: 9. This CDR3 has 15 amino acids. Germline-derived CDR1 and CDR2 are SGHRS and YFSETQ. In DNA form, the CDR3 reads TGCGCCAGCAGCTCCGGGACAGCGAATATCTACGAGCAGTACTTC. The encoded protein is CASSSGTANIYEQYF.

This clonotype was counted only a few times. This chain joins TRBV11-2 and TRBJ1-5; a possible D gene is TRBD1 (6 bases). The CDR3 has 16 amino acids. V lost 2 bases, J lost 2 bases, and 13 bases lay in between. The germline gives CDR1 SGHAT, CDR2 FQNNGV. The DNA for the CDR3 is TGTGCCAGCAGCTTACAACAGGGAGTTGGCAATCAGCCCCAGCATTTT. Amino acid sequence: CASSLQQGVGNQPQHF.

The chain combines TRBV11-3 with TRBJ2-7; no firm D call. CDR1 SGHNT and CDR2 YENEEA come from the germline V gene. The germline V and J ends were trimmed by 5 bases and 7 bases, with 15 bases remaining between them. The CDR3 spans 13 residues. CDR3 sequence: CASSTQNSEEQYF. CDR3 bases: TGTGCCAGCAGCACCCAGAACTCCGAAGAGCAGTACTTC.

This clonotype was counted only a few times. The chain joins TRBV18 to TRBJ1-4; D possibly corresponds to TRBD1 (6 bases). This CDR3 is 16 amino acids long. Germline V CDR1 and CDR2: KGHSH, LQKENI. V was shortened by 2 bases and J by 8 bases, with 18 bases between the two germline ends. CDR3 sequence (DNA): TGTGCCAGCTCACCAGGGGGGCGCGGAATCTCCGAAAAACTGTTTTTT. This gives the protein CASSPGGRGISEKLFF. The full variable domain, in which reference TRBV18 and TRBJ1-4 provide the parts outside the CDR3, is NAGVMQNPRHLVRRRGQEARLRCSPMKGHSHVYWYRQLPEEGLKFMVYLQKENIIDESGMPKERFSAEFPKEGPSILRIQQVVRGDSAAYFCASSPGGRGISEKLFFGSGTQLSVL.

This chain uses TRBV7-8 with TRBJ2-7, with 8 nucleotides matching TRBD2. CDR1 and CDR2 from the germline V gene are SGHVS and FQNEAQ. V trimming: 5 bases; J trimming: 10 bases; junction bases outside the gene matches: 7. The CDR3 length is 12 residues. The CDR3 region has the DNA TGTGCCAGCAGCGTGATAGCGGGGACCCAGTACGTC. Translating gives CASSVIAGTQYV.

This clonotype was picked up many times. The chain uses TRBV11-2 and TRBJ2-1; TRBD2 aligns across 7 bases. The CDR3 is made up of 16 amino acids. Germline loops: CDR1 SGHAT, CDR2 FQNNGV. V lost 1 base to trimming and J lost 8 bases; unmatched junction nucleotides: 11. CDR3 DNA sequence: TGTGCCAGCAGCTTAGCGGGGGGTCTGTTCGTCGATGAGCAGTTCTTC. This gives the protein CASSLAGGLFVDEQFF.

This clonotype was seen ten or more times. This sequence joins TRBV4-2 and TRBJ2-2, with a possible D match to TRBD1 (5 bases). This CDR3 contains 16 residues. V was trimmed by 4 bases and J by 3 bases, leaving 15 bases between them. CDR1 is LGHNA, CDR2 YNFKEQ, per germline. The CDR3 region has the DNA TGTGCCAGCAGCCTTGACAGATACGAAGACACCGGGGAGCTGTTTTTT. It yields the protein CASSLDRYEDTGELFF.

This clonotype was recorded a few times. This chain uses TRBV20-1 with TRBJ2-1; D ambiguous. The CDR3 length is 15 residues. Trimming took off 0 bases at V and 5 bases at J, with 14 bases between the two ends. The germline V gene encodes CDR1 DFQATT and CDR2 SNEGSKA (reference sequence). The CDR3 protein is CSARDSKRMNNEQFF. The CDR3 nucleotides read TGCAGTGCTAGAGATTCGAAGCGTATGAACAATGAGCAGTTCTTC.

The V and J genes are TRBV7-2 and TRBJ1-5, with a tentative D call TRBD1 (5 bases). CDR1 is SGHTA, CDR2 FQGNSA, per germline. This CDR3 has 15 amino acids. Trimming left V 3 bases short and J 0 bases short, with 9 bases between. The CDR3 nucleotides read TGTGCCAGCAGCTTGGGGGGTTTTAGCAATCAGCCCCAGCATTTT. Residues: CASSLGGFSNQPQHF. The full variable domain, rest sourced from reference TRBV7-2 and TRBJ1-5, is GAGVSQSPSNKVTEKGKDVELRCDPISGHTALYWYRQSLGQGLEFLIYFQGNSAPDKSGLPSDRFSAERTGGSVSTLTIQRTQQEDSAVYLCASSLGGFSNQPQHFGDGTRLSIL.